A selection of T cell receptor beta chains follows, all from one sample in a study of response to subunit inactivated influenza vaccine. TCRdb redid the calling of the RT-PCR reads with MiXCR, one entry per CDR3 protein. The repertoire has 650,000 to 800,000 distinct CDR3 sequences, about 18% of them found once; the top ten carry around 9.9%. Sample: PBMCs from blood, taken around 5 days after vaccination. These receptors all stem from a man aged 50 or older who received an inactivated influenza vaccine. Both conserved end residues are part of each CDR3. Each record gives: clone size, J gene, V gene, D gene, CDR3 protein, CDR3 DNA. The D gene is left open where the match is weak. For some rows the clone size is stated as once, few or many, or as a class when expanded; others skip it.

clone size: .; J gene: TRBJ2-1; V gene: TRBV7-7; D gene: .; CDR3 protein: CASSRGTNTYNEQFF; CDR3 DNA: TGTGCCAGCAGCCGAGGGACGAACACCTACAATGAGCAGTTCTTC
clone size: many; J gene: TRBJ1-2; V gene: TRBV5-1; D gene: .; CDR3 protein: CASSSDYGYTF; CDR3 DNA: TGCGCCAGCAGCTCGGACTATGGCTACACCTTC
clone size: few; J gene: TRBJ1-3; V gene: TRBV29-1; D gene: .; CDR3 protein: CSVGARAPGNTIYF; CDR3 DNA: TGCAGCGTTGGGGCACGGGCCCCTGGAAACACCATATATTTT
clone size: few; J gene: TRBJ1-3; V gene: TRBV12-3/TRBV12-4; D gene: .; CDR3 protein: CASSTAGRNTIYF; CDR3 DNA: TGTGCCAGCAGTACGGCCGGAAGAAACACCATATATTTT
clone size: few; J gene: TRBJ2-7; V gene: TRBV6-6; D gene: .; CDR3 protein: CASFRDRSYEQYF; CDR3 DNA: TGTGCCAGCTTCCGGGACCGATCCTACGAGCAGTACTTC
clone size: few; J gene: TRBJ1-2; V gene: TRBV4-3; D gene: .; CDR3 protein: CASSEPTAQGSIIGYTF; CDR3 DNA: TGCGCCAGCAGCGAGCCTACAGCCCAGGGGTCTATTATTGGCTACACCTTC
clone size: .; J gene: TRBJ2-1; V gene: TRBV20-1; D gene: TRBD2; CDR3 protein: CSATKTAGGSYNEQFF; CDR3 DNA: TGCAGTGCTACAAAGACAGCGGGGGGCTCCTACAATGAGCAGTTCTTC
clone size: .; J gene: TRBJ2-3; V gene: TRBV7-2; D gene: .; CDR3 protein: CASSLYTGAPTDTQYF; CDR3 DNA: TGTGCCAGCAGCTTATATACGGGGGCGCCCACAGATACGCAGTATTTT
clone size: .; J gene: TRBJ2-7; V gene: TRBV6-1; D gene: TRBD2; CDR3 protein: CASTKGTSGYEQYF; CDR3 DNA: TGTGCCAGCACTAAAGGGACTAGCGGATACGAGCAGTACTTC
clone size: once; J gene: TRBJ2-3; V gene: TRBV7-3; D gene: .; CDR3 protein: CASSFGLDTQYF; CDR3 DNA: TGTGCCAGCAGCTTCGGCCTGGATACGCAGTATTTT
clone size: .; J gene: TRBJ2-2; V gene: TRBV11-1; D gene: .; CDR3 protein: CASSLAAGAGTHKTGELFF; CDR3 DNA: TGTGCCAGCAGCTTAGCCGCTGGGGCCGGGACTCACAAAACCGGGGAGCTGTTTTTT
clone size: many; J gene: TRBJ2-1; V gene: TRBV12-3/TRBV12-4; D gene: .; CDR3 protein: CASSLGSRGSDEQFF; CDR3 DNA: TGTGCCAGCAGTTTAGGATCCCGAGGGTCGGATGAGCAGTTCTTC
clone size: .; J gene: TRBJ1-4; V gene: TRBV12-3/TRBV12-4; D gene: .; CDR3 protein: CASSLFRNEKLFF; CDR3 DNA: TGTGCCAGCAGTTTGTTTAGGAATGAAAAACTGTTTTTT
clone size: .; J gene: TRBJ2-2; V gene: TRBV30; D gene: TRBD1; CDR3 protein: CAWGQGANTGELFF; CDR3 DNA: TGTGCCTGGGGACAGGGGGCAAACACCGGGGAGCTGTTTTTT